Listed below are T cell receptor beta chains from one sample, sequenced in a study of blood T cell repertoires in COVID-19. Here immunoSEQ multiplex PCR was the method, and the copy in TCRdb shows in-frame clones only, minus some. Of 200,000 to 300,000 clones in the sample, approximately 83% were seen once. Sequencing was performed on PBMCs or T cells enriched from blood (not recorded which). The source is a woman aged 40 to 55 with acute COVID-19. Both conserved end residues are part of each CDR3. The order of the fields is D gene, J gene, CDR3 length, clone size, V gene, CDR3 protein, CDR3 DNA. A D gene is named only where the DNA matches it firmly. Clone size is not always given. Where it is, it says once, few, many or a class for expanded clones.

d_call: -; j_call: TRBJ1-2; cdr3_length: 11; clone_size: once; v_call: TRBV30; cdr3_aa: CAWKLNYGYTF; cdr3_nt: TGTGCCTGGAAACTTAACTATGGCTACACCTTC
d_call: TRBD1; j_call: TRBJ2-2; cdr3_length: 15; clone_size: -; v_call: TRBV25-1; cdr3_aa: CASSEDRGLTGELFF; cdr3_nt: TGTGCCAGCAGTGAAGACAGGGGGCTAACCGGGGAGCTGTTTTTT
d_call: TRBD2; j_call: TRBJ2-3; cdr3_length: 16; clone_size: -; v_call: TRBV5-1; cdr3_aa: CASSLLAGVGTDTQYF; cdr3_nt: TGCGCCAGCAGCTTACTAGCGGGAGTTGGCACAGATACGCAGTATTTT
d_call: TRBD1; j_call: TRBJ1-5; cdr3_length: 14; clone_size: -; v_call: TRBV19; cdr3_aa: CASSLGQDNPPQHF; cdr3_nt: TGTGCCAGTAGTCTAGGACAGGATAATCCGCCCCAGCATTTT
d_call: TRBD2; j_call: TRBJ2-1; cdr3_length: 16; clone_size: -; v_call: TRBV6-2/TRBV6-3; cdr3_aa: CASSYYAGGPVNEQFF; cdr3_nt: TGTGCCAGCAGTTACTACGCGGGAGGGCCGGTCAATGAGCAGTTCTTC
d_call: -; j_call: TRBJ2-7; cdr3_length: 15; clone_size: -; v_call: TRBV14; cdr3_aa: CASSQTRGGLYEQYF; cdr3_nt: TGTGCCAGCAGCCAAACCCGAGGGGGTCTATACGAGCAGTACTTC
d_call: -; j_call: TRBJ1-5; cdr3_length: 15; clone_size: once; v_call: TRBV7-9; cdr3_aa: CASSLGQGNNQPQHF; cdr3_nt: TGTGCCAGCAGCTTGGGGCAGGGGAACAATCAGCCCCAGCATTTT
d_call: -; j_call: TRBJ2-1; cdr3_length: 13; clone_size: -; v_call: TRBV19; cdr3_aa: CASSIVGAHEQFF; cdr3_nt: TGTGCCAGTAGTATAGTGGGGGCCCATGAGCAGTTCTTC
d_call: -; j_call: TRBJ2-7; cdr3_length: 12; clone_size: -; v_call: TRBV6-5; cdr3_aa: CASSSGSYEQYF; cdr3_nt: TGTGCCAGCAGTAGCGGTTCCTACGAGCAGTACTTC
d_call: TRBD1; j_call: TRBJ1-5; cdr3_length: 14; clone_size: -; v_call: TRBV6-5; cdr3_aa: CASRAGQGARPQHF; cdr3_nt: TGTGCCAGCAGGGCGGGACAGGGGGCTCGGCCCCAGCATTTT
d_call: TRBD2; j_call: TRBJ2-6; cdr3_length: 17; clone_size: -; v_call: TRBV2; cdr3_aa: CASSELADLSGANVLTF; cdr3_nt: TGTGCCAGCAGTGAACTAGCGGATCTCTCTGGGGCCAACGTCCTGACTTTC
d_call: -; j_call: TRBJ1-6; cdr3_length: 14; clone_size: -; v_call: TRBV9; cdr3_aa: CASSVGQGISPLHF; cdr3_nt: TGTGCCAGCAGCGTGGGGCAGGGGATTTCACCCCTCCACTTT
d_call: TRBD1; j_call: TRBJ1-1; cdr3_length: 15; clone_size: -; v_call: TRBV11-3; cdr3_aa: CASSPRQGVYTEAFF; cdr3_nt: TGTGCCAGCAGCCCCCGACAGGGAGTTTACACTGAAGCTTTCTTT
d_call: TRBD1; j_call: TRBJ2-1; cdr3_length: 14; clone_size: -; v_call: TRBV2; cdr3_aa: CASRGQGSLNEQFF; cdr3_nt: TGTGCCAGCAGAGGACAGGGGAGCCTTAATGAGCAGTTCTTC
d_call: -; j_call: TRBJ2-1; cdr3_length: 12; clone_size: once; v_call: TRBV12-3/TRBV12-4; cdr3_aa: CASSFPNNEQFF; cdr3_nt: TGTGCCAGCAGTTTCCCTAATAATGAGCAGTTCTTC
d_call: TRBD1; j_call: TRBJ2-7; cdr3_length: 17; clone_size: -; v_call: TRBV15; cdr3_aa: CATSSFRDRDGGYEQYF; cdr3_nt: TGTGCCACCAGCAGCTTTCGGGACAGGGATGGGGGCTACGAGCAGTACTTC
d_call: -; j_call: TRBJ1-5; cdr3_length: 13; clone_size: -; v_call: TRBV5-1; cdr3_aa: CASSLAPYQPQHF; cdr3_nt: TGCGCCAGCAGCTTGGCCCCCTATCAGCCCCAGCATTTT
d_call: TRBD2; j_call: TRBJ2-7; cdr3_length: 19; clone_size: -; v_call: TRBV7-9; cdr3_aa: CASSLSTSGSRTGIYEQYF; cdr3_nt: TGTGCCAGCAGCTTATCGACTAGCGGGAGTAGAACGGGGATCTACGAGCAGTACTTC
d_call: -; j_call: TRBJ1-2; cdr3_length: 12; clone_size: -; v_call: TRBV24-1; cdr3_aa: CATRSEGGGYTF; cdr3_nt: TGTGCCACCCGATCCGAGGGTGGGGGCTACACCTTC
d_call: -; j_call: TRBJ2-3; cdr3_length: 14; clone_size: -; v_call: TRBV5-6; cdr3_aa: CASSLGQFIDTQYF; cdr3_nt: TGTGCCAGCAGCTTGGGACAGTTCATAGATACGCAGTATTTT
d_call: TRBD1; j_call: TRBJ1-2; cdr3_length: 13; clone_size: -; v_call: TRBV27; cdr3_aa: CASTGQGAMGYTF; cdr3_nt: TGTGCCAGCACTGGACAGGGGGCTATGGGCTACACCTTC
d_call: -; j_call: TRBJ2-1; cdr3_length: 12; clone_size: -; v_call: TRBV5-1; cdr3_aa: CASNSGTYEQFF; cdr3_nt: TGCGCCAGCAACAGTGGTACCTATGAGCAGTTCTTC
d_call: -; j_call: TRBJ1-1; cdr3_length: 14; clone_size: -; v_call: TRBV3-1/TRBV3-2; cdr3_aa: CASSPRLADTEAFF; cdr3_nt: TGTGCCAGCAGCCCCCGGTTGGCGGACACTGAAGCTTTCTTT
d_call: -; j_call: TRBJ2-3; cdr3_length: 15; clone_size: -; v_call: TRBV15; cdr3_aa: CATSRDFTSTDTQYF; cdr3_nt: TGTGCCACCAGCAGAGATTTTACTAGCACAGATACGCAGTATTTT
d_call: TRBD2; j_call: TRBJ2-3; cdr3_length: 16; clone_size: -; v_call: TRBV6-6; cdr3_aa: CASTTELADHADTQYF; cdr3_nt: TGTGCCAGCACCACAGAACTAGCGGACCACGCAGATACGCAGTATTTT
d_call: -; j_call: TRBJ1-1; cdr3_length: 14; clone_size: -; v_call: TRBV6-5; cdr3_aa: CASNGQGTWTEAFF; cdr3_nt: TGTGCCAGCAACGGGCAGGGGACGTGGACTGAAGCTTTCTTT
d_call: -; j_call: TRBJ2-3; cdr3_length: 16; clone_size: -; v_call: TRBV9; cdr3_aa: CASSVEWRVGTDTQYF; cdr3_nt: TGTGCCAGCAGCGTAGAATGGAGAGTGGGCACAGATACGCAGTATTTT
d_call: TRBD1; j_call: TRBJ1-1; cdr3_length: 12; clone_size: -; v_call: TRBV6-5; cdr3_aa: CASSRTGDEAFF; cdr3_nt: TGTGCCAGCAGCCGGACAGGGGATGAAGCTTTCTTT
d_call: -; j_call: TRBJ2-7; cdr3_length: 14; clone_size: few; v_call: TRBV7-9; cdr3_aa: CASSLAGGGYEQYF; cdr3_nt: TGTGCCAGCAGCTTAGCGGGAGGAGGCTACGAGCAGTACTTC
d_call: -; j_call: TRBJ2-2; cdr3_length: 13; clone_size: -; v_call: TRBV6-6; cdr3_aa: CASSPPGNPELFF; cdr3_nt: TGTGCCAGCAGTCCACCGGGGAATCCGGAGCTGTTTTTT
d_call: -; j_call: TRBJ1-3; cdr3_length: 17; clone_size: -; v_call: TRBV4-1; cdr3_aa: CASSQDSAGDSGNTIYF; cdr3_nt: TGCGCCAGCAGCCAAGATAGCGCAGGGGACTCTGGAAACACCATATATTTT
d_call: -; j_call: TRBJ1-1; cdr3_length: 15; clone_size: few; v_call: TRBV5-5; cdr3_aa: CASSYGARGNTEAFF; cdr3_nt: TGTGCCAGCAGCTATGGTGCCCGGGGGAACACTGAAGCTTTCTTT
d_call: TRBD1; j_call: TRBJ2-7; cdr3_length: 16; clone_size: -; v_call: TRBV14; cdr3_aa: CASSQILGQGVYEQYF; cdr3_nt: TGTGCCAGCAGCCAAATTTTGGGACAGGGGGTTTACGAGCAGTACTTC
d_call: TRBD1; j_call: TRBJ1-2; cdr3_length: 15; clone_size: few; v_call: TRBV6-1; cdr3_aa: CASSEILGTAYGYTF; cdr3_nt: TGTGCCAGCAGTGAAATTCTCGGGACAGCATATGGCTACACCTTC